The sequence of this TCR beta chain was determined in a study of post-analysis software for immune sequencing data. Trimming cost V 0 bases and J 9 bases; bases outside gene matches: 12. This CDR3 is 17 amino acids long. Germline V gene lookup returns CDR1 MNHNY and CDR2 SVGAGI (reference sequence). This clonotype showed up just a few times. The antigen remains unidentified. Unique molecular identifiers were present in the TCR beta cDNA libraries. The authors obtained 540,000 or so cDNA molecules from around 1 to 9.1 million T cells. MiXCR, applied by TCRdb to the PCR reads, yields one record per CDR3 protein. The sample holds about 770,000 distinct CDR3 sequences, 46% seen once. The study's findings and limits: The study found significantly lower normalized Chao1 diversity in multiple sclerosis patients than in controls. When patients were compared with controls, four or five TRBV segments were more frequent, TRBV5-6, TRBV5-1 and TRBV20-1 among them.

This TCR derives from a girl aged 10 to 17 with multiple sclerosis. The chain combines TRBV6-6 with TRBJ2-1, with 9 bases identical to TRBD2. The material sequenced was blood. CDR3 sequence (DNA): TGTGCCAGCAGTTACTCCTTGGGTAGCGGGAGTACGGCTGAGCAGTTCTTC. Translation gives CASSYSLGSGSTAEQFF.